The 23 T cell receptor beta chains given below trace back to one sample, sequenced in a study of T cell responses to AZD1222 COVID-19 vaccine. Some clones are missing from TCRdb's copy, which holds only in-frame ones; the method was immunoSEQ multiplex PCR. The sample holds 80,000 to 100,000 clones, around nine tenths seen once. The material was peripheral blood, obtained on day 0 of AZD1222 vaccination. The receptors shown here come from an adult in good health.

This sequence joins TRBV9 and TRBJ1-3, with D possibly being TRBD1 (5 bases). Germline CDR1 reads SGDLS; CDR2 reads YYNGEE. Trimming took off 4 bases at V and 3 bases at J, with 11 bases between the two ends. The CDR3 runs 14 residues. The chain's CDR3 is CASSIQAIGNTIYF. The CDR3 bases are TGTGCCAGCAGCATACAGGCGATTGGAAACACCATATATTTT.

This chain links TRBV24-1 with TRBJ2-1; 9 bases match TRBD2. With 9 bases clipped from V and 7 bases from J, the junction kept 9 bases outside the gene matches. CDR3 length: 14 residues. The germline CDR1 and CDR2 sequences are KGHDR and SFDVKD. This CDR3 reads CATGGSGSLNEQFF. The CDR3 nucleotides read TGTGCCACCGGAGGTAGCGGGAGTTTGAATGAGCAGTTCTTC.

V usage is TRBV7-9 and J usage is TRBJ1-2, with D hard to call. The germline V gene has CDR1 SEHNR and CDR2 FQNEAQ (reference sequence). The length of the CDR3 is 11 residues. V gave up 3 bases and J gave up 4 bases, with 3 bases separating them. The DNA for the CDR3 is TGTGCCAGCAGCTTCCCCTATGGCTACACCTTC. Protein: CASSFPYGYTF. Full variable domain (remainder filled in from reference TRBV7-9 and TRBJ1-2): DTGVSQNPRHKITKRGQNVTFRCDPISEHNRLYWYRQTLGQGPEFLTYFQNEAQLEKSRLLSDRFSAERPKGSFSTLEIQRTEQGDSAMYLCASSFPYGYTFGSGTRLTVV.

This chain uses TRBV5-3 with TRBJ2-3; D not resolved. TRBV5-3 is classed as an ORF, of uncertain function. Trimming pared 7 bases from V and 3 bases from J, leaving 12 bases between. The CDR3 extends over 13 amino acids. The CDR3 coding sequence is TGTGCCAGACCCCAAACGAGTACAGATACGCAGTATTTT. Amino acid sequence: CARPQTSTDTQYF.

This clone was seen once. This rearrangement joins TRBV27 to TRBJ2-7; 8 nucleotides agree with TRBD2. Germline CDR1 is MNHEY and CDR2 is SMNVEV (reference sequence). This CDR3 spans 14 amino acids. V lost 4 bases to trimming and J lost 7 bases; unmatched junction nucleotides: 9. This chain's CDR3 is CASSSWTSRGEQYF. The CDR3 DNA is TGTGCCAGCAGTTCTTGGACTAGCCGGGGGGAGCAGTACTTC.

The chain couples TRBV30 to TRBJ1-2, with 9 nucleotides matching TRBD1. Germline CDR1 GTSNPN, CDR2 SVGIG (reference sequence). The CDR3 contains 12 residues. J lost 6 bases, V lost 4 bases, and 3 bases had no gene match. CDR3 coding DNA: TGTGCCTGGACCACAGGGGGCCATGGCTACACCTTC. Translation gives CAWTTGGHGYTF.

V and J are TRBV18 and TRBJ2-5, with D hard to call. V dropped 3 bases and J dropped 2 bases, with 4 bases sitting between them. The germline V gene encodes CDR1 KGHSH and CDR2 LQKENI. The CDR3 spans 12 residues. DNA of the CDR3: TGTGCCAGCTCACCCTTACAAGAGACCCAGTACTTC. Protein product: CASSPLQETQYF. The variable domain in full, with the rest retrieved from reference TRBV18 and TRBJ2-5, is NAGVMQNPRHLVRRRGQEARLRCSPMKGHSHVYWYRQLPEEGLKFMVYLQKENIIDESGMPKERFSAEFPKEGPSILRIQQVVRGDSAAYFCASSPLQETQYFGPGTRLLVL.

The genes are TRBV28 and TRBJ2-5; 10 bases agree with TRBD1. The germline CDR1 and CDR2 sequences are MDHEN and SYDVKM. V lost 2 bases to trimming and J lost 6 bases; unmatched junction nucleotides: 6. The CDR3 contains 15 residues. The CDR3 spells CASSLPTGGAQTQYF. CDR3 nucleotides: TGTGCCAGCAGTTTACCGACAGGGGGCGCCCAGACCCAGTACTTC.

CDR3 sequence: CASSFPIGTQYF. DNA of the CDR3: TGTGCCAGCAGTTTCCCAATCGGGACCCAGTACTTC. J is TRBJ2-5 and V is TRBV28; D is ambiguous. The germline V gene has CDR1 MDHEN and CDR2 SYDVKM. V lost 3 bases, J lost 7 bases, and 9 bases lay in between. The CDR3 sequence is 12 residues long.

The chain uses TRBV3-1 (or the pseudogene TRBV3-2) and TRBJ2-1; D call uncertain. Trimming left V 2 bases short and J 6 bases short, with 5 bases between. The CDR3 is 12 residues long. Germline CDR1 and CDR2: LGHDT and YNNKEL (reference sequence). CDR3 nucleotides: TGTGCCAGCAGCCAATCGAGCAATGAGCAGTTCTTC. It codes for CASSQSSNEQFF.

This rearrangement joins TRBV7-2 to TRBJ2-5; the D gene could be TRBD1 or TRBD2 (6 bases each). Trimming took 0 bases from V and 5 from J, leaving 19 bases between them. This CDR3 has 17 residues. Germline V lookup: CDR1 SGHTA, CDR2 FQGNSA. DNA for the CDR3: TGTGCCAGCAGCTTAGCGTGGTTGGCCTCGGGGGCCGAGACCCAGTACTTC. It codes for CASSLAWLASGAETQYF. The variable domain in full, with the rest retrieved from reference TRBV7-2 and TRBJ2-5, is GAGVSQSPSNKVTEKGKDVELRCDPISGHTALYWYRQSLGQGLEFLIYFQGNSAPDKSGLPSDRFSAERTGGSVSTLTIQRTQQEDSAVYLCASSLAWLASGAETQYFGPGTRLLVL.

This sequence joins TRBV6-4 and TRBJ1-4; D possibly corresponds to TRBD1 (5 bases). The CDR3 is 15 amino acids. V was clipped by 0 bases and J by 7 bases, with 12 bases between them. The V gene's germline CDR1 is MRHNA and CDR2 SNTAGT. The CDR3 is CASSDSWTKREKLFF. In DNA, the CDR3 is TGTGCCAGCAGTGACTCTTGGACAAAGCGTGAAAAACTGTTTTTT.

The rearrangement joins TRBV4-1 to TRBJ2-3; 12 bases are a match to TRBD1. V was pared by 2 bases and J by 1 base, with 16 bases of the junction left unmatched. CDR3 size: 21 residues. CDR1 and CDR2 from the germline V gene are MGHRA and YSYEKL. CDR3 nucleotide sequence: TGCGCCAGCAGCCAACAAATTAAAAGGGGGACAGGGGGCTGGGGCACAGATACGCAGTATTTT. This encodes CASSQQIKRGTGGWGTDTQYF.

The V and J genes are TRBV5-4 and TRBJ1-3; D might be TRBD1 (5 bases). This CDR3 spans 15 amino acids. Germline CDR1 and CDR2: SGHNT and YYREEE (reference sequence). With 0 bases removed from V and 2 bases from J, the gap between germline ends came to 9 bases. CDR3 in DNA: TGTGCCAGCAGCTTGGGTCTGGGGCCTGGAAACACCATATATTTT. Its translation is CASSLGLGPGNTIYF.

This sequence joins TRBV4-2 and TRBJ2-1, with TRBD1 as a possible D gene (8 bases). The germline V and J ends were trimmed by 1 base and 6 bases, with 16 bases remaining between them. There are 16 residues in the CDR3. CDR1 is LGHNA and CDR2 is YNFKEQ in the germline V gene. CDR3 in DNA: TGTGCCAGCAGCCAAGGGGGGGGACAGGTCACCAATGAGCAGTTCTTC. Its translation: CASSQGGGQVTNEQFF.

This chain joins TRBV11-2 and TRBJ1-2, with a weak D call TRBD1 (5 bases). Trimming removed 7 bases from V and 3 bases from J, with 21 bases in between. CDR3 length: 16 residues. CDR1 is SGHAT and CDR2 is FQNNGV in the germline V gene. The CDR3 nucleotides read TGTGCCAGCACCTCTATTTTTCGACAGACACACTATGGCTACACCTTC. Protein product: CASTSIFRQTHYGYTF.

This CDR3 reads CASSEFGGSPRGYTF. CDR3 bases: TGTGCCAGCAGTGAATTTGGCGGATCGCCGCGGGGCTACACCTTC. This rearrangement joins TRBV25-1 to TRBJ1-2; no clear D. The germline V gene has CDR1 MGHDK and CDR2 SYGVNS. V was pared by 1 base and J by 8 bases, with 17 bases between. The CDR3 covers 15 residues.

V gene TRBV25-1 combines with J gene TRBJ1-4, with no clear D. The V end lost 2 bases, the J end lost 3 bases, and 7 bases lay between the germline ends. CDR1 MGHDK and CDR2 SYGVNS come from the germline V gene. The CDR3 has 14 amino acids. The CDR3 is CASSEGRSNEKLFF. CDR3 DNA sequence: TGTGCCAGCAGTGAAGGGAGATCTAATGAAAAACTGTTTTTT.

This sequence joins TRBV19 and TRBJ1-4, with TRBD1 identical over 9 bases. V lost 9 bases to trimming and J lost 0 bases; unmatched junction nucleotides: 5. The germline V gene has CDR1 LNHDA and CDR2 SQIVND (reference sequence). This CDR3 is 15 amino acids long. The CDR3 DNA reads TGTGCCAGCCGGACAGGGGACGCAACTAATGAAAAACTGTTTTTT. Its translation is CASRTGDATNEKLFF.

In nucleotides, the CDR3 is TGTGCCACCCGCGGGACAGGGGTCGATGGCTACACCTTC. This encodes CATRGTGVDGYTF. This sequence joins TRBV10-3 and TRBJ1-2, with 10 bases matching TRBD1. J lost 6 bases, V lost 10 bases, and 8 bases had no gene match. Germline V gives CDR1 ENHRY, CDR2 SYGVKD. The CDR3 extends over 13 amino acids.

The chain uses TRBV6-6 and TRBJ1-5; D may be TRBD1 (6 bases). V was clipped by 5 bases and J by 9 bases, with 14 bases between them. CDR1 is MNHNY and CDR2 is SVGAGI in the germline V gene (reference sequence). The CDR3 runs 13 residues. For the CDR3, the DNA is TGTGCCAGCAGTCACGGCCAGGGGTTGCCCCAGCATTTT. This gives the protein CASSHGQGLPQHF.

This chain connects TRBV9 to TRBJ2-2, with TRBD2 identical over 8 bases. V lost 4 bases, J lost 6 bases, and 11 bases stayed unmatched. The CDR3 has 16 residues. Germline V gives CDR1 SGDLS, CDR2 YYNGEE. This chain's CDR3 is CASSIGAGESPGELFF. The CDR3, as DNA: TGTGCCAGCAGCATCGGAGCGGGAGAAAGTCCCGGGGAGCTGTTTTTT.

This chain links TRBV3-1 (or the pseudogene TRBV3-2) with TRBJ2-5, with 7 bases fitting TRBD1. J lost 2 bases, V lost 4 bases, and 13 bases had no gene match. Germline CDR1 reads LGHDT; CDR2 reads YNNKEL (reference sequence). CDR3 size: 17 residues. The CDR3, as DNA: TGTGCCAGCAGCCCCATACTGACAGGGAGAGGGCAAGAGACCCAGTACTTC. It yields the protein CASSPILTGRGQETQYF.